This T cell receptor (gamma chain) was identified in a study of intestinal T cells in coeliac disease. At the level of the study: TRG cohort coeliac patients averaged approximately 16 years; controls averaged roughly 55. Whole-study results and caveats: Coeliac and control groups differed significantly in age. Repeated CDR3 amino acid sequences could not be told from PCR duplicates.

LymphoTrack primers amplified TRG sequences from about 180 ng of biopsy DNA. TCRdb fed the multiplex PCR reads to CATT. This sample has approximately 280 gamma-chain clones, with about 60% found just once. As to this clone: The antigen remains undetermined.

Germline V gene lookup returns CDR1 GITISATS and CDR2 ISYDGTV (reference sequence). There are 15 residues in the CDR3. Trimming at V came to 0 bases and at J to 5 bases, leaving 10 bases not matched to a gene. Ten to eleven formalin-fixed paraffin-embedded scrolls, each 5 µm thick, supplied each case's genomic DNA. The TCR originated in a human donor who served as a control with a normal duodenal biopsy, not a healthy volunteer. The chain couples TRGV9 to TRGJ1 or TRGJ2. The sequencing sample was made of a duodenal biopsy. The CDR3 coding sequence is TGTGCCTTGTGGGAGGTGCACCGAATTAATTATAAGAAACTCTTT. Encoded protein: CALWEVHRINYKKLF.